This T cell receptor (beta chain) came from a study of blood T cell repertoires in COVID-19. Study in general: Samples taken during acute and convalescent COVID-19 were collected in the United States, Italy and Spain. PBMCs, B-cell-depleted T cells, or T cells were the source of the cDNA or gDNA that made up the material.

Under the authors' procedure: How many nucleated cells were present was estimated from reference gene primer amplification. TCRdb's table, derived via immunoSEQ multiplex PCR, lists solely in-frame clones and lacks some. D and trimming come from the DNA, and the V and J calls and clone size come from that table. The table has about 250,000 clones, roughly 86% seen once. Seattle patient enrollment occurred during active infection, with longitudinal follow-up thereafter. Trimming took 4 bases from V and 5 from J; bases not matched to a gene: 13. CDR1 and CDR2 from the germline V gene are SGHTA and FQGNSA. The CDR3 totals 18 residues.

The sample was peripheral blood. This clonotype originated in a woman over 75 with COVID-19, enrolled during active disease. V usage is TRBV7-2 and J usage is TRBJ2-2; 10 nucleotides match TRBD2. Written as DNA, the CDR3 is TGTGCCAGCAGCTCCATCGGTGTAGCGGGGGGTTTTACCGGGGAGCTGTTTTTT. This gives the protein CASSSIGVAGGFTGELFF.